The 5 T cell receptor beta chains below come from one sample, sequenced in a study of regulatory T cells in long-lasting Graves disease. In building TCR beta libraries, iRepertoire HTBI primers were used together with Arm-PCR of CDR3 regions. TCRdb passed the multiplex PCR reads through MiXCR, listing each CDR3 protein once. The data show 400,000 to 600,000 distinct CDR3 sequences, roughly 21% seen once. Time point noted: persistent/refractory GD, antithyroid drugs over 5 years with positive TRAb. Making the TCR library involved RNA that had been extracted from PBMCs. The material was peripheral blood mononuclear cells (PBMCs), obtained when the disease was refractory, from a patient treated with antithyroid drugs. Receptors originate from a female donor with Graves disease.

This clonotype has more than one count but fewer than ten. The V gene is TRBV13, the J gene TRBJ2-2; maybe TRBD1 (7 bases). This CDR3 is 16 amino acids long. The germline V gene encodes CDR1 PRHDT and CDR2 FYEKMQ (reference sequence). The germline V and J ends were trimmed by 2 bases and 5 bases, with 15 bases remaining between them. DNA for the CDR3: TGTGCCAGCAGCTTAATCCGACAGGGAGGAACCGGGGAGCTGTTTTTT. As protein: CASSLIRQGGTGELFF.

This clonotype has more than one count but fewer than ten. CDR3 DNA sequence: TGTGCCAGCAGTCCAAGGGGTAAACCTCTCTACGAGCAGTACTTC. Translation: CASSPRGKPLYEQYF. The chain couples TRBV6-1 to TRBJ2-7; possible D gene TRBD1, 5 bases. This CDR3 has 15 residues. V gave up 5 bases and J gave up 3 bases, with 17 bases separating them. CDR1 MNHNS and CDR2 SASEGT come from the germline V gene.

This clonotype was observed many times. The CDR3: CATSRNRGNTEAFF. CDR3 nucleotides: TGTGCCACCAGCAGAAACCGGGGGAACACTGAAGCTTTCTTT. The chain has TRBV15 and TRBJ1-1, with no clear D. CDR1 and CDR2 from the germline V gene are LNHNV and YYDKDF (reference sequence). This CDR3 contains 14 residues. With 2 bases removed from V and 1 base from J, the gap between germline ends came to 8 bases.

The chain combines TRBV11-3 with TRBJ2-3, with TRBD2 matching over 8 bases. The CDR3 consists of 15 residues. V shed 5 bases and J 3 bases; nucleotides not matched to a gene: 7. The germline V gene has CDR1 SGHNT and CDR2 YENEEA. The CDR3 bases are TGTGCCAGCAGCATTGGGACTAGTGGAACAGATACGCAGTATTTT. Protein product: CASSIGTSGTDTQYF.

This clonotype was counted at least ten times. The chain links TRBV28 to TRBJ2-7; 8 positions match TRBD1. The CDR3 is 15 residues long. J lost 4 bases, V lost 5 bases, and 10 bases had no gene match. CDR1 and CDR2 from the germline V gene are MDHEN and SYDVKM. CDR3 DNA: TGTGCCAGCAGTGAGAATCCAGGGGGCAGGTACGAGCAGTACTTC. This translates into CASSENPGGRYEQYF.